This T cell receptor (beta chain) was found in a study of T cell responses to AZD1222 COVID-19 vaccine. Notes on this clone: Its antigen remains unidentified.

Per the germline V gene, CDR1 is MGHDK and CDR2 is SYGVNS. V dropped 1 base and J dropped 7 bases, with 7 bases sitting between them. CDR3 length: 12 amino acids. Sequenced by immunoSEQ multiplex PCR; TCRdb stores in-frame clones only, minus some. The table shows over 120,000 clones, with 80% to 95% occurring only once. Study-wide results and caveats: White British people made up most donors, females outnumbered males, and clonal diversity was possibly underestimated. Spike-specific TCR repertoires showed rising breadth and depth after two AZD1222 doses.

The sequenced sample was peripheral blood, obtained on day 0 of AZD1222 vaccination. This chain joins TRBV25-1 and TRBJ1-1, with D unclear. The clonotype was recovered from an adult in good health. CDR3 in DNA: TGTGCCAGCAGTGAATTCGCAGGTGAAGCTTTCTTT. It specifies CASSEFAGEAFF.